A selection of T cell receptor beta chains follows, all from one sample in a study of T cell responses to AZD1222 COVID-19 vaccine. Only in-frame clones appear in the TCRdb table, and some are missing; sequencing was by immunoSEQ multiplex PCR. The sample records 95,000 to 110,000 clones, around 90% being singletons. Sequenced here: peripheral blood, sampled on day 0 of AZD1222 vaccination. The receptor source for this set is an adult in good health. The conserved cysteine and the conserved F or W are not part of the CDR3 here.

CDR3,V,J
ASNPGSNQPQH,TRBV2,TRBJ1-5
ASSKGETGNTIY,TRBV5-4,TRBJ1-3
ASRAGRGDQPQH,TRBV6-5,TRBJ1-5
ASSFGVSANQPQH,TRBV6-5,TRBJ1-5
ASSPRDVKETQY,TRBV5-1,TRBJ2-5
ASSYLRWDQETQY,TRBV6-2/TRBV6-3,TRBJ2-5
ASSLLPALPVQY,TRBV28,TRBJ2-7
ASSYSGEHTEAF,TRBV6-2/TRBV6-3,TRBJ1-1
ASSLGTGNKAF,TRBV12-3/TRBV12-4,TRBJ1-1
ASSSPGLPTGELF,TRBV19,TRBJ2-2
ASSVGRQGGSGANVLT,TRBV9,TRBJ2-6
ASSSALQETQY,TRBV27,TRBJ2-5
SASAPSGRNEQF,TRBV20-1,TRBJ2-1
ASSVATGGDQPQH,TRBV9,TRBJ1-5
ASSKQGAGTIY,TRBV13,TRBJ1-3
ASSGGTSYNSPLH,TRBV7-8,TRBJ1-6
TSSPLRRDEQY,TRBV1,TRBJ2-7
ASSEGLLPYEQY,TRBV27,TRBJ2-7
ASSQDSGGPGELF,TRBV4-2,TRBJ2-2
ASKGGLSGYT,TRBV19,TRBJ1-2
ASSFDSSRMTGELF,TRBV28,TRBJ2-2
ASSLDGRGEQF,TRBV11-3,TRBJ2-1
ASSFSLQGSEAF,TRBV5-4,TRBJ1-1
ASSLQGALSYT,TRBV7-8,TRBJ1-2
ASSASSYNSPLH,TRBV9,TRBJ1-6
AISESGRRGTEAF,TRBV10-3,TRBJ1-1
ASSQDGSDTDTQY,TRBV4-3,TRBJ2-3
ASSQELALYSGNTIY,TRBV14,TRBJ1-3
ASSSSMDRGGDPYGYT,TRBV6-2/TRBV6-3,TRBJ1-2
ASSVDDELAHEQF,TRBV9,TRBJ2-1
ASSPGTHLEQY,TRBV12-3/TRBV12-4,TRBJ2-7
ASSWDRSYEQY,TRBV5-5,TRBJ2-7
ASSLALGYNSPLH,TRBV7-9,TRBJ1-6
ASTGAGGYEQY,TRBV19,TRBJ2-7
SVEKGFDNEQF,TRBV29-1,TRBJ2-1
ASTSDRANYGYT,TRBV7-2,TRBJ1-2
ASSSPGLNSYEQY,TRBV19,TRBJ2-7
ASSRYQALSYEQY,TRBV5-6,TRBJ2-7
ASSPWRGTGGKDGYT,TRBV5-6,TRBJ1-2
ASSGGQYNQPQH,TRBV2,TRBJ1-5
ASRILGGNTEAF,TRBV6-5,TRBJ1-1
ASSVEENRGSPLH,TRBV9,TRBJ1-6
ASSEEGGGADTQY,TRBV6-1,TRBJ2-3
ASSFGEVRGELF,TRBV13,TRBJ2-2
ASSTPSYNEQF,TRBV28,TRBJ2-1
ASSLHAGGGYGYT,TRBV14,TRBJ1-2